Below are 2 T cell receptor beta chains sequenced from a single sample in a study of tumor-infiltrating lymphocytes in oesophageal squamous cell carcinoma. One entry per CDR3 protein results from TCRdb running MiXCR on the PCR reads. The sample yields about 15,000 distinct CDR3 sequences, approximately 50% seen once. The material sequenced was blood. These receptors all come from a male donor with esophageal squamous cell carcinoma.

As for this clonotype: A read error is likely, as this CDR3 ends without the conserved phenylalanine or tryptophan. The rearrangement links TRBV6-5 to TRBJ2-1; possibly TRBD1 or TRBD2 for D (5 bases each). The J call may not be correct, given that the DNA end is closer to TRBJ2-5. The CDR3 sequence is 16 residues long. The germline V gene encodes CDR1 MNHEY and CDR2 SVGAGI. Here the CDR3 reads CASTRGRGRRTETQYL. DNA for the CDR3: TGTGCCAGCACAAGAGGTCGGGGACGCAGAACAGAGACCCAGTACTTG.

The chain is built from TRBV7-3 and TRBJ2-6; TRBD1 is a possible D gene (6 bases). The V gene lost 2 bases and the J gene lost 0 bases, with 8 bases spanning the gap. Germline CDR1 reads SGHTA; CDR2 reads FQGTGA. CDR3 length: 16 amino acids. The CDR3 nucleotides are TGTGCCAGCAGCTTAGCAGGGGTCTCTGGGGCCAACGTCCTGACTTTC. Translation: CASSLAGVSGANVLTF.